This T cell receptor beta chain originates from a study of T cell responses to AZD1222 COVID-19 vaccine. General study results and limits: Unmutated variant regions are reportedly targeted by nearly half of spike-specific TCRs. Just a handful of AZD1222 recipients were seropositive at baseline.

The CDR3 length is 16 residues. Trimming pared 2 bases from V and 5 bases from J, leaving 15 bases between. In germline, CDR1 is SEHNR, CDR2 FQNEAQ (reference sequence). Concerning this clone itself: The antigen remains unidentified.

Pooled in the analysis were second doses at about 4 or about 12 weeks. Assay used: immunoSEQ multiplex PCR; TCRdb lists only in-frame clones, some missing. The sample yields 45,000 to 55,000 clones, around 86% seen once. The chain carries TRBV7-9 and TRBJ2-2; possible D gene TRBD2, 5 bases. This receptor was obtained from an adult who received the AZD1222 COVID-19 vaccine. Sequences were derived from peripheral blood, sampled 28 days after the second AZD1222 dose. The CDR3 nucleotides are TGTGCCAGCAGCTTATCTAGCTCACAAGGGACCGGGGAGCTGTTTTTT. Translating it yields CASSLSSSQGTGELFF.